This entry is about one TCR beta chain. Its specificity is not known. The CDR3 sequence is 16 residues long. Trimming took 4 bases from V and 1 from J; bases not matched to a gene: 6. CDR1 and CDR2 (germline): MNHEY, SVGAGI. This specimen comes from a study of blood T cells in healthy people across ages. Next came a second PCR, run for about 7 to 12 cycles, which used a sample-barcoded 5' primer along with a J-beta primer mix. In TCRdb, the 5' RACE reads were re-called with MiXCR into one record per CDR3 protein. Of approximately 880,000 distinct CDR3 sequences listed, roughly 52% are singletons. Study findings and constraints: From one million sequenced T cells, diversity estimates were lower bounds. More naive CD4+ cells and higher diversity marked long-lived donors relative to aged donors.

The sample consisted of blood. The chain is built from TRBV6-5 and TRBJ2-5; 10 positions match TRBD2. This clonotype originated in a man younger than 45 in good health. CDR3 sequence: CASSSGLARLQETQYF. The CDR3 DNA is TGTGCCAGCAGTTCGGGACTAGCGCGCCTCCAAGAGACCCAGTACTTC.